The text below deals with one T cell receptor beta chain. This table comes from immunoSEQ multiplex PCR, and its TCRdb copy is limited to in-frame clones, with some not included. The sample has under 300,000 clones, around 85% seen once. The germline CDR1 and CDR2 sequences are LGHDT and YNNKEL (reference sequence). This CDR3 comprises 16 residues. Trimming took off 0 bases at V and 8 bases at J, with 16 bases between the two ends. These data are taken from a study of blood T cell repertoires in COVID-19. The overall study: Samples came from the United States, Italy and Spain, spanning acute and convalescent COVID-19.

The sequence came from a woman aged 55 to 70 with active or convalescent COVID-19. Material for sequencing was peripheral blood. The J gene is TRBJ1-4, the V gene TRBV3-1 (or the pseudogene TRBV3-2); the D gene is possibly TRBD1 (5 bases). The CDR3 sequence: CASSQEWGREGEKLFF. The CDR3 DNA is TGTGCCAGCAGCCAAGAATGGGGCAGGGAGGGCGAAAAACTGTTTTTT.